These 10 T cell receptor beta chains share one sample of origin, sequenced in a study of human T cells and chemical hapten exposure. The sample's time point: patch test 1, 2 weeks after DPC sensitization. As for treatment: therapeutic diphenylcyclopropenone sensitization with weekly scalp DPC. TCRdb ran MiXCR on the RACE reads and lists one entry per CDR3 protein. The table has about 360,000 distinct CDR3 sequences, roughly 5% seen once. This sample comprised whole blood, obtained in connection with sensitization to the hapten diphenylcyclopropenone (DPC). Source of these receptors: a woman aged 50 to 60 with alopecia areata. Some clones in this sample may be carry-over from other donors' samples.

The V call is TRBV2, the J call TRBJ2-7, with D perhaps matching TRBD2 (5 bases). The V and J ends lost 1 base and 0 bases respectively, with 7 bases between them. Germline loops: CDR1 SNHLY, CDR2 FYNNEI. CDR3 length equals 14 residues. The CDR3 nucleotides are TGTGCCAGCAGTGAAGACACTAGCTCCTACGAGCAGTACTTC. Translating it yields CASSEDTSSYEQYF.

This clonotype appeared many times. This chain joins TRBV5-1 and TRBJ2-7; 8 bases map to TRBD2. Germline loops: CDR1 SGHRS, CDR2 YFSETQ. J gave up 1 base and V 1 base, and 4 bases lay outside the gene matches. The CDR3 is 15 residues long. The DNA of the CDR3 is TGCGCCAGCAGCTTGCGCGGGGGGCCTTCCTACGAGCAGTACTTC. Amino acids: CASSLRGGPSYEQYF. The whole variable domain, filled in from reference TRBV5-1 and TRBJ2-7, reads KAGVTQTPRYLIKTRGQQVTLSCSPISGHRSVSWYQQTPGQGLQFLFEYFSETQRNKGNFPGRFSGRQFSNSRSEMNVSTLELGDSALYLCASSLRGGPSYEQYFGPGTRLTVT.

Comment on this clonotype: A much more abundant neighbour one base away suggests this may be a read error. The V call is TRBV7-8, the J call TRBJ2-7; D gene unclear. The CDR3 length is 13 residues. Germline loops: CDR1 SGHVS, CDR2 FQNEAQ. Here the CDR3 reads CASSLPGPYDQYF. The CDR3 nucleotides are TGTGCCAGCAGCCTCCCCGGCCCCTACGATCAGTACTTC.

This clonotype was seen many times. The V and J genes are TRBV24-1 and TRBJ2-1; 8 bases fit TRBD2. V lost 4 bases, J lost 8 bases, and 9 bases stayed unmatched. The CDR3 runs to 15 residues. Germline CDR1 and CDR2: KGHDR and SFDVKD. In nucleotides, the CDR3 is TGTGCCACCAGTGAAGAAGCGGGAGCCCACGATGAGCAGTTCTTC. Translating it yields CATSEEAGAHDEQFF.

Turning to this clonotype: With a much larger clone just one base away, this may be a read error. The chain is built from TRBV10-3 and TRBJ1-6, with TRBD1 identical over 7 bases. There are 13 residues in the CDR3. Germline V lookup: CDR1 ENHRY, CDR2 SYGVKD. J gave up 11 bases and V 5 bases, and 6 bases lay outside the gene matches. The CDR3 is CAISQGENPPLHF. For the CDR3, the DNA is TGTGCCATCAGTCAGGGGGAAAATCCACCCCTCCACTTT.

This clonotype occurred many times. This chain uses TRBV12-3 or TRBV12-4 with TRBJ2-2; 11 bases line up with TRBD2. CDR3 length equals 15 residues. The ends lost 6 bases at V and 7 bases at J; junction bases unmatched: 7. The CDR3 DNA reads as TGTGCCAGCAGCATAGCGGGAGGGAATGGCGGGGAGCTGTTTTTT. Amino acid sequence: CASSIAGGNGGELFF.

The sample holds a few counts of this clonotype. The DNA of the CDR3 is TGCAGTGCTCCGACAGGGGGGCCAGATACGCAGTATTTT. Translating gives CSAPTGGPDTQYF. The V call is TRBV20-1, the J call TRBJ2-3; 9 positions agree with TRBD1. The CDR3 is made up of 13 amino acids. Germline assignment: CDR1 DFQATT and CDR2 SNEGSKA (reference sequence). With V trimmed by 5 bases and J by 4 bases, 4 bases remained unmatched.

The genes are TRBV20-1 and TRBJ2-7; 11 bases line up with TRBD1. V lost 6 bases to trimming and J lost 4 bases; unmatched junction nucleotides: 5. CDR3 length: 13 residues. In germline, CDR1 is DFQATT, CDR2 SNEGSKA (reference sequence). Here the CDR3 reads CSAAGTGGYEQYF. Written as DNA, the CDR3 is TGCAGTGCCGCCGGGACAGGGGGATACGAGCAGTACTTC.

V usage is TRBV7-2 and J usage is TRBJ2-1, with 10 bases matching TRBD2. CDR3 size: 16 residues. The germline gives CDR1 SGHTA, CDR2 FQGNSA. Trimming at V came to 1 base and at J to 7 bases, leaving 7 bases not matched to a gene. CDR3 in DNA: TGTGCCAGCAGCTTAGTTCTGGGACTAGCGACGAATGAGCAGTTCTTC. It yields the protein CASSLVLGLATNEQFF.

This clonotype was detected many times. The rearrangement uses TRBV3-1 and TRBJ1-3; TRBD1 matches at 7 bases. Per the germline V gene, CDR1 is LGHDT and CDR2 is YNNKEL (reference sequence). CDR3 length: 14 residues. The J segment lost 4 bases and the V segment lost 2 bases, leaving 2 bases of the junction unmatched. The CDR3 sequence is CASSQQGDGNTIYF. CDR3 DNA sequence: TGTGCCAGCAGCCAACAGGGGGACGGAAACACCATATATTTT. Looking up the rest from reference TRBV3-1 and TRBJ1-3 gives the full variable domain: DTAVSQTPKYLVTQMGNDKSIKCEQNLGHDTMYWYKQDSKKFLKIMFSYNNKELIINETVPNRFSPKSPDKAHLNLHINSLELGDSAVYFCASSQQGDGNTIYFGEGSWLTVV.